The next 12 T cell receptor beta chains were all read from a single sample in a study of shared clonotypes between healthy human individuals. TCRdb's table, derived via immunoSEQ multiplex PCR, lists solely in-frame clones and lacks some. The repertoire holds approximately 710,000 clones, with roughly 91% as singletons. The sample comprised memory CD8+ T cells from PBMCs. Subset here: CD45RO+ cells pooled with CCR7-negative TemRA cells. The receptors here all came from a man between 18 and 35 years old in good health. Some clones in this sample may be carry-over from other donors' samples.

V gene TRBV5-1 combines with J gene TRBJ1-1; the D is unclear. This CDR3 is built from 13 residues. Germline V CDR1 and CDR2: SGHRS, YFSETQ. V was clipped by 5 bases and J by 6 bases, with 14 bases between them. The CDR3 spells CASRPVVGAEAFF. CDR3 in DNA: TGCGCCAGCAGGCCGGTTGTCGGGGCTGAAGCTTTCTTT.

The CDR3 region is CASSVTVEAFF. CDR3 DNA: TGTGCCAGCAGTGTGACAGTCGAAGCTTTCTTT. The V gene is TRBV6-1, the J gene TRBJ1-1; D possibly corresponds to TRBD1 (5 bases). The germline V and J ends were trimmed by 4 bases and 8 bases, with 8 bases remaining between them. Germline values: CDR1 MNHNS, CDR2 SASEGT. This CDR3 is built from 11 residues.

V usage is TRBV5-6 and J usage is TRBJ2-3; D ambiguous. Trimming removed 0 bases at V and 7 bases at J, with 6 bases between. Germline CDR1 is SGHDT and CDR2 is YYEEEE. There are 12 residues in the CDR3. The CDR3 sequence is CASSLGRHTQYF. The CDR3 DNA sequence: TGTGCCAGCAGCTTGGGGCGCCATACGCAGTATTTT.

The DNA for the CDR3 is TGTGCCAGCAGCGCAGGGGCGGGCAACACCGGGGAGCTGTTTTTT. Protein: CASSAGAGNTGELFF. The genes are TRBV27 and TRBJ2-2; TRBD1 is a possible D gene (6 bases). V was shortened by 6 bases and J by 2 bases, with 13 bases between the two germline ends. The CDR3 totals 15 residues. From germline, CDR1 is MNHEY and CDR2 SMNVEV (reference sequence).

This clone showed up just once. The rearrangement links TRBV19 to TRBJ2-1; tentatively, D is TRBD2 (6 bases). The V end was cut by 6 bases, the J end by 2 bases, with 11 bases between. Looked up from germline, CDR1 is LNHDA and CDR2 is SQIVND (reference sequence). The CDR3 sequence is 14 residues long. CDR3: CASRPGSTYNEQFF. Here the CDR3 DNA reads TGTGCCAGTAGACCCGGGAGTACCTACAATGAGCAGTTCTTC.

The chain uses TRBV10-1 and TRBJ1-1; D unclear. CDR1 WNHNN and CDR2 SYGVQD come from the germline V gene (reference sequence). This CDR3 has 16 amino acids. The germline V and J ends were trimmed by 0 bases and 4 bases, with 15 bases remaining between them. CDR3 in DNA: TGCGCCAGCAGTGAGTCGCGGAGGGCGCGGGTCACTGAAGCTTTCTTT. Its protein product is CASSESRRARVTEAFF.

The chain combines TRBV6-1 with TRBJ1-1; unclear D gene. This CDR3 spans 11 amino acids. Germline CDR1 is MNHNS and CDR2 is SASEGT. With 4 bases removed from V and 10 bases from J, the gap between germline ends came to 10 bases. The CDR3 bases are TGTGCCAGCAGTGCGCCGTTGGGAGCTTTCTTT. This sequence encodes CASSAPLGAFF.

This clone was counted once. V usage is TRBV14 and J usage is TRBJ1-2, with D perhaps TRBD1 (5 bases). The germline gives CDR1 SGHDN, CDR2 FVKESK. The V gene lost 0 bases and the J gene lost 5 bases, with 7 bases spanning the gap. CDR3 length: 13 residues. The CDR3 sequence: CASSQDWGYGYTF. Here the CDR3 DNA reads TGTGCCAGCAGCCAAGATTGGGGGTATGGCTACACCTTC.

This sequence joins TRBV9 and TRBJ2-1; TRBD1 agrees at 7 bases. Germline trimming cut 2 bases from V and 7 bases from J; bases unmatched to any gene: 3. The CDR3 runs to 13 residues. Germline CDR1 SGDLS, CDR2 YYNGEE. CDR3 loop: CASSVGTENEQFF. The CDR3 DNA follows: TGTGCCAGCAGCGTGGGGACAGAGAATGAGCAGTTCTTC.

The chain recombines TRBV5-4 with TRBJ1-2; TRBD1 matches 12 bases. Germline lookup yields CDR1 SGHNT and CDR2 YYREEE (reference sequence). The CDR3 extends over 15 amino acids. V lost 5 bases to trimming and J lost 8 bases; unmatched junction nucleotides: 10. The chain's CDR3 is CASRPGQGALWGYTF. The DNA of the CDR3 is TGTGCCAGCAGACCGGGACAGGGGGCCCTTTGGGGCTACACCTTC.

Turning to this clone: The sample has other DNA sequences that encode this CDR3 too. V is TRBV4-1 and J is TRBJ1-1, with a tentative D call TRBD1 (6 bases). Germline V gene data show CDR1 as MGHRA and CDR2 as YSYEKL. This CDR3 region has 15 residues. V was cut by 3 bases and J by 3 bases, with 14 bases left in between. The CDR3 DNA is TGCGCCAGCAGCCATACAGGGCTGGGAGACACTGAAGCTTTCTTT. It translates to CASSHTGLGDTEAFF.

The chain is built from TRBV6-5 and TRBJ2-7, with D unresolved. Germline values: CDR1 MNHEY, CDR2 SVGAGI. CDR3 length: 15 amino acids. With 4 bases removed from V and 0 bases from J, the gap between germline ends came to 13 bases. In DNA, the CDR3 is TGTGCCAGCAGTTTTTCAGGCTTATACTCCTACGAGCAGTACTTC. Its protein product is CASSFSGLYSYEQYF.